Described below is a single TCR beta chain sequence and its context. Its matching antigen is unknown. This entry comes from a study of cytomegalovirus exposure and HLA in healthy donors. PCR amplification relied on 60 Vbeta primers (plus 13 Jbeta primers). The protocol was immunoSEQ multiplex PCR, while the TCRdb copy is restricted to in-frame clones and leaves out a portion. This table has about 160,000 clones, 84% appearing once. Germline V gene sequence: CDR1 SGHKS, CDR2 YYEKEE (reference sequence). The CDR3 is 14 amino acids. V lost 6 bases to trimming and J lost 7 bases, with 14 bases between them. Study observations and caveats: The authors later linked a missense DCLRE1C variant to TCR beta V- and J-gene trimming. High specificity and sensitivity for cytomegalovirus status were reported for the classifier.

The TCR comes from a man aged 25 to 45 in good health and CMV-seronegative. The chain is built from TRBV5-5 and TRBJ1-6, with D perhaps matching TRBD1 (6 bases). The material sequenced was PBMCs. CDR3 sequence reads: CASTNRVRNSPLHF. As DNA, the CDR3 is TGTGCCAGCACCAACAGGGTACGCAATTCACCCCTCCACTTT.